A selection of T cell receptor beta chains follows, all from one sample in a study of yellow fever vaccine responses in identical twins. One entry per CDR3 protein results from TCRdb running MiXCR on the RT-PCR reads. The data show approximately 13,000 distinct CDR3 sequences, 65% to 85% seen once. Sample: T cells from blood (PBMCs), unsorted or a sorted subset (not recorded which), taken before or after yellow fever vaccination (not recorded which). The receptor set was obtained from a woman aged 18-29 years who received the yellow fever vaccine. The CDR3 runs from the conserved cysteine through the conserved F or W. A D gene is named only where the DNA matches it firmly. The size of a clone is reported for some rows only, either as once, few or many, or as a class for expanded clones.

v_call	cdr3_length	j_call	clone_size	d_call	cdr3_nt	cdr3_aa
TRBV5-1	15	TRBJ2-1	NA	TRBD1	TGCGCCAGCAGCGGACAGGGGCCCAGTAAAGATGAGCAGTTCTTC	CASSGQGPSKDEQFF
TRBV4-1	14	TRBJ1-1	once	NA	TGCGCCAGCAGCCAACGAAGTGGAGGGACTGAAGCTTTCTTT	CASSQRSGGTEAFF
TRBV6-1	13	TRBJ1-2	NA	NA	TGTGCCAGCAGCCAAAGGGAGGGGAATGGCTACACCTTC	CASSQREGNGYTF
TRBV18	15	TRBJ1-1	NA	NA	TGTGCCAGCTCACCACAGTGGCGGTTGAACACTGAAGCTTTCTTT	CASSPQWRLNTEAFF
TRBV10-3	16	TRBJ2-1	NA	TRBD1	TGTGCCATCACTCCCGGGACAGGGGTCATCTACAATGAGCAGTTCTTC	CAITPGTGVIYNEQFF
TRBV11-2	15	TRBJ2-7	NA	NA	TGTGCCAGCAGCTTAAAGCCGGACAGAGCCTACGAGCAGTACTTC	CASSLKPDRAYEQYF
TRBV25-1	15	TRBJ1-2	NA	NA	TGTGCCAGCAGTGATCTCCTACAGGGACCCTATGGCTACACCTTC	CASSDLLQGPYGYTF
TRBV7-9	15	TRBJ2-3	NA	NA	TGTGCCAGCAGCTTAGTCAGGTCCGGCACAGATACGCAGTATTTT	CASSLVRSGTDTQYF
TRBV10-3	17	TRBJ2-1	NA	TRBD2	TGTGCCATCAGTGAGTCGGTGACGGGGGGGCGTTTGAATGAGCAGTTCTTC	CAISESVTGGRLNEQFF
TRBV18	14	TRBJ2-3	NA	NA	TGTGCCAGCTCACCAGGGAGGATGGCAGATTCGCAGTATTTT	CASSPGRMADSQYF
TRBV18	15	TRBJ1-1	once	NA	TGTGCCAGCTCACCACGGGAGGGAATAAACACTGAAGCTTTCTTT	CASSPREGINTEAFF
TRBV11-3	14	TRBJ2-1	once	TRBD2	TGTGCCAGCAGCGCTACTAGCGGCAAGAATGAGCAGTTCTTC	CASSATSGKNEQFF
TRBV20-1	11	TRBJ1-1	NA	NA	TGCAGTGCTACCCTCGACAGTGAAGCTTTCTTT	CSATLDSEAFF
TRBV5-5	13	TRBJ1-5	NA	NA	TGTGCCAGCAGCCTCGTAGTAGGTCAGCCCCAGCATTTT	CASSLVVGQPQHF
TRBV7-2	14	TRBJ1-3	NA	TRBD1	TGTGCCAGCAGCCTGACAGGGGGTGGAAACACCATATATTTT	CASSLTGGGNTIYF